A selection of T cell receptor beta chains follows, all from one sample in a study of tumor-infiltrating lymphocytes in localized non-small cell lung cancer. Method: immunoSEQ multiplex PCR; TCRdb's copy keeps in-frame clones and lacks some. The table has 15,000 or so clones, approximately 80% seen once. The sample was lung tumor tissue. All receptors come from a human donor with non-small cell lung cancer. Each CDR3 is given with its conserved first and last residue. D genes are given only for firm matches. Expanded clones are given a class, and other clones once, few, many or no size at all.

v_gene	abundance	d_gene	j_gene	CDR3aa	CDR3nt
TRBV6-5	once	-	TRBJ1-2	CASTLGIGYGYTF	TGTGCCAGCACCTTGGGAATTGGGTATGGCTACACCTTC
TRBV6-5	-	-	TRBJ2-7	CASSLMGRGMTGEQYF	TGTGCCAGCAGTTTAATGGGACGGGGAATGACTGGCGAGCAGTACTTC
TRBV6-1	-	TRBD1	TRBJ2-7	CASTPGQGGRVEQYF	TGTGCCAGCACCCCGGGACAGGGCGGACGGGTTGAGCAGTACTTC
TRBV5-1	-	TRBD1	TRBJ2-2	CASSPRTGNTGELFF	TGCGCCAGCAGCCCCCGGACAGGGAACACCGGGGAGCTGTTTTTT
TRBV28	few	TRBD1	TRBJ2-7	CATLRQGSYEQYF	TGTGCCACCTTAAGACAGGGCTCCTACGAGCAGTACTTC
TRBV28	-	TRBD1	TRBJ2-5	CASSLRTGGVQETQYF	TGTGCCAGCAGTCTCCGGACAGGGGGCGTCCAAGAGACCCAGTACTTC
TRBV5-1	few	TRBD1	TRBJ1-1	CASSLDGTGSGTFF	TGCGCCAGCAGCCTGGACGGGACAGGGAGCGGCACTTTCTTT
TRBV28	once	-	TRBJ1-2	CASSLSQATTYGYTF	TGTGCCAGCAGTTTATCACAGGCGACGACCTATGGCTACACCTTC
TRBV6-5	few	-	TRBJ2-6	CASSSTASGANVLTF	TGTGCCAGCAGTTCGACAGCCTCTGGGGCCAACGTCCTGACTTTC
TRBV2	once	-	TRBJ2-7	CASNRQLSYEQYF	TGTGCCAGCAATCGGCAACTCTCCTACGAGCAGTACTTC
TRBV10-3	-	TRBD2	TRBJ2-1	CAISEGLAGEGREQFF	TGTGCCATCAGTGAGGGACTAGCGGGAGAGGGGCGAGAGCAGTTCTTC
TRBV6-5	-	-	TRBJ1-3	CASSYGESSGNTIYF	TGTGCCAGCAGTTATGGTGAGAGTTCTGGAAACACCATATATTTT
TRBV4-3	-	-	TRBJ2-3	CASSRNPGSTDTQYF	TGCGCCAGCAGCCGGAACCCGGGGAGCACAGATACGCAGTATTTT
TRBV14	-	-	TRBJ1-2	CASSQDLPGRIGGYTF	TGTGCCAGCAGCCAAGATCTTCCCGGGCGGATAGGGGGCTACACCTTC
TRBV7-2	-	-	TRBJ1-2	CASSLVGGYTF	TGTGCCAGCAGCTTAGTGGGGGGCTACACCTTC
TRBV27	once	TRBD1	TRBJ2-4	CASSLLYGTGGFGAKNIQYF	TGTGCCAGCAGTTTATTGTATGGGACAGGGGGCTTTGGGGCCAAAAACATTCAGTACTTC
TRBV7-8	medium-sized	-	TRBJ2-2	CASSLVRLRNTGELFF	TGTGCCAGCAGCTTAGTGAGACTAAGGAACACCGGGGAGCTGTTTTTT
TRBV5-1	-	TRBD2	TRBJ2-7	CASSWASGRAFSYEQYF	TGCGCCAGCAGCTGGGCTAGCGGGAGGGCGTTCTCCTACGAGCAGTACTTC
TRBV5-1	-	-	TRBJ1-1	CASRPTTVNTEAFF	TGCGCCAGCAGGCCAACTACAGTGAACACTGAAGCTTTCTTT
TRBV5-1	-	-	TRBJ2-3	CASSFRGLEDTQYF	TGCGCCAGCAGCTTTCGAGGTTTAGAAGATACGCAGTATTTT
TRBV7-3	-	-	TRBJ1-1	CASSFGQGRRNTEAFF	TGTGCCAGCAGCTTCGGTCAGGGGCGGAGGAACACTGAAGCTTTCTTT
TRBV7-2	few	-	TRBJ2-7	CASSLGPGNGGSSYEQYF	TGTGCCAGCAGCTTAGGCCCGGGCAACGGTGGGAGTTCCTACGAGCAGTACTTC